The clone carrying this T cell receptor (beta chain) came up many times. Its antigen remains unknown. This sample was taken from a study of early T cells in non-severe SARS-CoV-2 infection. As for the study in general: Unsorted whole blood bulk RNA was sequenced, with unpaired chains. General study results and limits: Private and CD4 specificities were missed by VDJdb matching, skewed to anti-spike CD8.

V was cut by 4 bases and J by 5 bases, with 7 bases left in between. Germline CDR1 and CDR2: KGHDR and SFDVKD. This CDR3 comprises 12 residues. Individual cDNA molecules were tagged with unique molecular identifiers. TCRdb ran MiXCR on the 5' RACE reads and lists one entry per CDR3 protein. The data hold more than 70,000 distinct CDR3 sequences, with 12% observed a single time. The sample taken for sequencing was whole blood. J is TRBJ1-2 and V is TRBV24-1; D unclear. The sequence came from an adult who was a healthcare worker with PCR-confirmed SARS-CoV-2 infection or an uninfected control (not recorded which). The DNA of the CDR3 is TGTGCCACCAGTGACCAACGTTATGGCTACACCTTC. It encodes CATSDQRYGYTF.